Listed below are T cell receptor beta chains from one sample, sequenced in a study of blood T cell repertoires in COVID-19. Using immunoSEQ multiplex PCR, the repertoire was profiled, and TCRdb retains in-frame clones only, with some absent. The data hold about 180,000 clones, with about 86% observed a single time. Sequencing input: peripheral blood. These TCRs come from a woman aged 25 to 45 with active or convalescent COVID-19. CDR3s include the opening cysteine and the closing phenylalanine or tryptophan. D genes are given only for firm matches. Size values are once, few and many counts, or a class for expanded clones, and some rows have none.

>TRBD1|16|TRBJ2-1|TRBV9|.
TGTGCCAGCAGCGCCCCGGGACAGGGGGAGAGTAATGAGCAGTTCTTC
CASSAPGQGESNEQFF
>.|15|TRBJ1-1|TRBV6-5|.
TGTGCCAGCAATCCCCTTTGGGGGGAGAACACTGAAGCTTTCTTT
CASNPLWGENTEAFF
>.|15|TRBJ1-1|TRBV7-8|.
TGTGCCAGCAGCTTTTTCCCCTTAATGAACACTGAAGCTTTCTTT
CASSFFPLMNTEAFF
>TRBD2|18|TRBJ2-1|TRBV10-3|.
TGTGCCATCAGTGAGTCGACCATACTAGCGGGGGCTTACAATGAGCAGTTCTTC
CAISESTILAGAYNEQFF
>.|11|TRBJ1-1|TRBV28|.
TGTGCCAGCAGTCATAACACTGAAGCTTTCTTT
CASSHNTEAFF
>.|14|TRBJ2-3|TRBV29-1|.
TGCAGTGTTGAAGTAGTGGGCGGCACAGATACGCAGTATTTT
CSVEVVGGTDTQYF
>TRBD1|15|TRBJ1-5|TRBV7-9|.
TGTGCCAGCAGCCCTCGAGGGACAGGTGTTTTGCCCCAGCATTTT
CASSPRGTGVLPQHF
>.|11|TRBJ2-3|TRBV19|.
TGTGCCAGTAGTAGCGCAGATACGCAGTATTTT
CASSSADTQYF
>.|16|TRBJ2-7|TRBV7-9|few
TGTGCCAGCAGCCTCGACCTAGGACTCACCTCCTACGAGCAGTACTTC
CASSLDLGLTSYEQYF
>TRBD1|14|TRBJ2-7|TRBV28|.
TGTGCCAGCAGTTTATGGGGACAGTCTAACGAGCAGTACTTC
CASSLWGQSNEQYF
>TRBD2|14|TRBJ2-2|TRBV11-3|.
TGTGCCAGCAGCTTTAGCGGGGGCACCGGGGAGCTGTTTTTT
CASSFSGGTGELFF
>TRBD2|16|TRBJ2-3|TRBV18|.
TGTGCCAGCTCACCACCGAACGCGGGGGGCCCAGATACGCAGTATTTT
CASSPPNAGGPDTQYF
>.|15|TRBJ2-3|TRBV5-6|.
TGTGCCAGCAGCTTACAGGGTTTTAGGACAGATACGCAGTATTTT
CASSLQGFRTDTQYF
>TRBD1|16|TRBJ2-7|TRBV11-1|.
TGTGCCAGCAGCCGAGGAGGCGGGACAGGGTCTCCCGAGCAGTACTTC
CASSRGGGTGSPEQYF
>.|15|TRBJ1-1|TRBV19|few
TGTGCCAGTAGATCAGCCAGGCGGCGGGACACTGAAGCTTTCTTT
CASRSARRRDTEAFF
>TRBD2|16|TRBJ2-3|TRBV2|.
TGTGCCAGCAGGGGGACTAGCGGGCTCCGCACAGATACGCAGTATTTT
CASRGTSGLRTDTQYF
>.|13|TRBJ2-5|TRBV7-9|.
TGTGCCAGCAGCTTAACGGTCCAAGAGACCCAGTACTTC
CASSLTVQETQYF
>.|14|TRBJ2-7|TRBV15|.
TGTGCCACCAGCAGAGACCCAGACTCCTACGAGCAGTACTTC
CATSRDPDSYEQYF
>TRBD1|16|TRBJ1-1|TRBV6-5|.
TGTGCCAGCAGTTACTCGTGGACAGGAGGAAACACTGAAGCTTTCTTT
CASSYSWTGGNTEAFF
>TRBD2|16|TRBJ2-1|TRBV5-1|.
TGCGCCAGCAGCTTGGCCTATGCCGGGGGGTCCGATGAGCAGTTCTTC
CASSLAYAGGSDEQFF
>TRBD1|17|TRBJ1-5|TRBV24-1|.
TGTGCCACCCCTAACCGGGACAGGGGGCATAGCAATCAGCCCCAGCATTTT
CATPNRDRGHSNQPQHF
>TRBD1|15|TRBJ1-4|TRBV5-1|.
TGCGCCAGCAGCTTGGGGGACAGGATTAATGAAAAACTGTTTTTT
CASSLGDRINEKLFF
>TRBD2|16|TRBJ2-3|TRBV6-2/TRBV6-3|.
TGTGCCAGCAGTCCCGGACTAGCGGGGTACACAGATACGCAGTATTTT
CASSPGLAGYTDTQYF
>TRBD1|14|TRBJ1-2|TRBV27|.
TGTGCCAGCAGTTTTAGGACAGGGAAGGATGGCTACACCTTC
CASSFRTGKDGYTF
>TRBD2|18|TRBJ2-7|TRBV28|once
TGTGCCAGCAGTCCGAATTTAGCGGGAGGCTCCAAATACTACGAGCAGTACTTC
CASSPNLAGGSKYYEQYF
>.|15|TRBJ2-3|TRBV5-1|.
TGCGCCAGCAGCTTGTTCGGGAATGGGGCAGATACGCAGTATTTT
CASSLFGNGADTQYF
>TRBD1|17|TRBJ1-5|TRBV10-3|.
TGTGCCATCAGTGAGTCGAAAACCAGGGGGAGCAATCAGCCCCAGCATTTT
CAISESKTRGSNQPQHF
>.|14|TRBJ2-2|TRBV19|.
TGTGCCAGTGCGATCAATTCGAACACCGGGGAGCTGTTTTTT
CASAINSNTGELFF
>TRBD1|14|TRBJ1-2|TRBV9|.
TGTGCCAGCAGCCTAGGACAGGGGGATGGGGGCTACACCTTC
CASSLGQGDGGYTF
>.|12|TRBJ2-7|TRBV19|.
TGTGCCAGTAGTATAGGGGGGCTTGAGCAGTACTTC
CASSIGGLEQYF
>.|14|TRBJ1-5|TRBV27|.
TGTGCCAGCAGTTTAATGGCAGGTAATCAGCCCCAGCATTTT
CASSLMAGNQPQHF
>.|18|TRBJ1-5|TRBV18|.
TGTGCCAGCTCACCACGAGGACCTCAGGGAATTAGCAATCAGCCCCAGCATTTT
CASSPRGPQGISNQPQHF
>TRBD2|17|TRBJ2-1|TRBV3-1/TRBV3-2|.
TGTGCCAGCAGCCCGGGGACTAGCGGGGGGATATGGAATGAGCAGTTCTTC
CASSPGTSGGIWNEQFF
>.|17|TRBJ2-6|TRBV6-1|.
TGTGCCAGCAGTGAAGCTAAAGGCAGGGCTGGGGCCAACGTCCTGACTTTC
CASSEAKGRAGANVLTF
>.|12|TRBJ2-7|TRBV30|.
TGTGCCTGGAGTCCCAGAGGGAGCGAGCAGTACTTC
CAWSPRGSEQYF
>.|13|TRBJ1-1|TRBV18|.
TGTGCCAGCTCACCACCCCCCGGCACTGAAGCTTTCTTT
CASSPPPGTEAFF
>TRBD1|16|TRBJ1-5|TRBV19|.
TGTGCCAGTAGTATTGACAGGGGAGCGAGCAATCAGCCCCAGCATTTT
CASSIDRGASNQPQHF
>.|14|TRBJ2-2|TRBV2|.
TGTGCCAGCAGTCGACAGAGTAACACCGGGGAGCTGTTTTTT
CASSRQSNTGELFF
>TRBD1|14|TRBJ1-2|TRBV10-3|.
TGTGCCATCAGAGACGACAGGGGAGACTATGGCTACACCTTC
CAIRDDRGDYGYTF
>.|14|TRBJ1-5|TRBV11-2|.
TGTGCCAGCAGCCAGGGAGGGGTCCATCAGCCCCAGCATTTT
CASSQGGVHQPQHF
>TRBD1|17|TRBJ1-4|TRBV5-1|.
TGCGCCAGCAGCTTGACAGGGGGAAGAGGGTCGGATGAAAAACTGTTTTTT
CASSLTGGRGSDEKLFF
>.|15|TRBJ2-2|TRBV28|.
TGTGCCAGCAGTGGGGGACTTTTGAACACCGGGGAGCTGTTTTTT
CASSGGLLNTGELFF
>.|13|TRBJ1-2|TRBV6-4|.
TGTGCCAGCAGTGACTCGGGCCTCTATGGCTACACCTTC
CASSDSGLYGYTF